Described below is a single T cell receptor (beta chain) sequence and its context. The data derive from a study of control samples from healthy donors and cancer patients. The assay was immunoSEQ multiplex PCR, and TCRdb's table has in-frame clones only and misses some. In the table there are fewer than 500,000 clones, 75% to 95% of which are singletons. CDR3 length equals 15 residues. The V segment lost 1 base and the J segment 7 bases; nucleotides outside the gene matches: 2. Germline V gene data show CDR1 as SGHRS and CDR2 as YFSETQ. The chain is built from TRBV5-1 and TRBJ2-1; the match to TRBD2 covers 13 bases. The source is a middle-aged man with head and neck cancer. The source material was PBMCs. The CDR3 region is CASSLRTSGSNEQFF. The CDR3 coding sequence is TGCGCCAGCAGCTTGAGGACTAGCGGGAGTAATGAGCAGTTCTTC. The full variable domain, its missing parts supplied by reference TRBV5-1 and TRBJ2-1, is KAGVTQTPRYLIKTRGQQVTLSCSPISGHRSVSWYQQTPGQGLQFLFEYFSETQRNKGNFPGRFSGRQFSNSRSEMNVSTLELGDSALYLCASSLRTSGSNEQFFGPGTRLTVL.